The T cell receptor beta chain described here comes from a study of blood T cell repertoires in COVID-19. Study information: Material from acute and convalescent COVID-19 was sourced from the United States, Italy and Spain. PBMCs, B-cell-depleted T cells, or T cells provided the cDNA or gDNA that made up the material.

Source study methods: Counts of nucleated cells, estimated from reference gene primer amplification, were obtained. Using immunoSEQ multiplex PCR, the repertoire was profiled, and TCRdb retains in-frame clones only, with some absent. V and J calls and clone size are those listed in that table; D and trimming were worked out from the DNA. Of some 350,000 clones listed, around 87% are singletons. Seattle researchers signed up patients amid active infection and tracked them longitudinally. V lost 4 bases and J lost 13; bases outside the gene matches: 16. Germline assignment: CDR1 MNHNS and CDR2 SASEGT. This CDR3 spans 16 amino acids. In its sample, this clone was seen once.

The TCR was taken from a woman aged 45-65 years with COVID-19, enrolled during active disease. The specimen was peripheral blood. This rearrangement joins TRBV6-1 to TRBJ1-6; TRBD1 matches at 7 bases. This CDR3 is CASSARQGSPSGPLHF. The CDR3 DNA follows: TGTGCCAGCAGTGCCCGACAGGGCTCCCCCTCAGGGCCCCTCCACTTT.